These 10 T cell receptor beta chains share one sample of origin, sequenced in a study of blood T cell repertoires in COVID-19. Some clones are missing from TCRdb's copy, which holds only in-frame ones; the method was immunoSEQ multiplex PCR. Seen here are 110,000 to 150,000 clones, 84% observed once, and the top ten hold approximately 40%. Sample: peripheral blood. These receptor sequences come from a human donor in a cohort sampled during active COVID-19.

The gene calls are TRBV7-2 and TRBJ1-4; unclear D gene. This CDR3 has 13 residues. CDR1 SGHTA and CDR2 FQGNSA come from the germline V gene. V lost 2 bases and J lost 8, with 9 bases in between. CDR3 loop: CASSLQAGEKLFF. CDR3 sequence (DNA): TGTGCCAGCAGCTTACAGGCGGGGGAAAAACTGTTTTTT. The full variable domain, rest sourced from reference TRBV7-2 and TRBJ1-4, is GAGVSQSPSNKVTEKGKDVELRCDPISGHTALYWYRQSLGQGLEFLIYFQGNSAPDKSGLPSDRFSAERTGGSVSTLTIQRTQQEDSAVYLCASSLQAGEKLFFGSGTQLSVL.

Turning to this clone: Other DNA sequences in this specimen translate into the identical CDR3. The CDR3 sequence is CASSLGQNTEAFF. CDR3 in DNA: TGTGCCAGCAGCTTAGGCCAGAACACTGAAGCTTTCTTT. The V gene is TRBV7-3, the J gene TRBJ1-1; D is ambiguous. The CDR3 is 13 residues long. Trimming removed 2 bases at V and 1 base at J, with 5 bases between. Germline loops: CDR1 SGHTA, CDR2 FQGTGA.

In its sample, this clone was seen once. The genes are TRBV11-3 and TRBJ2-7; D may be TRBD2 (6 bases). The CDR3 totals 14 residues. Trimming shortened V by 4 bases and J by 6 bases, and 16 bases separated the two germline ends. Germline V lookup: CDR1 SGHNT, CDR2 YENEEA. In nucleotides, the CDR3 is TGTGCCAGCAGCTCGGACGGACTATCGAGCGAGCAGTACTTC. Translated: CASSSDGLSSEQYF. Together with reference TRBV11-3 and TRBJ2-7, the CDR3 gives the full variable domain: EAGVVQSPRYKIIEKKQPVAFWCNPISGHNTLYWYLQNLGQGPELLIRYENEEAVDDSQLPKDRFSAERLKGVDSTLKIQPAELGDSAVYLCASSSDGLSSEQYFGPGTRLTVT.

The CDR3 DNA reads as TGTGCCAGCAGACCACAGGGCTGGGGCTACACCTTC. The encoded protein is CASRPQGWGYTF. The chain couples TRBV7-2 to TRBJ1-2, with a weak D call TRBD1 (6 bases). CDR1 and CDR2 from the germline V gene are SGHTA and FQGNSA. The CDR3 loop spans 12 amino acids. Trimming took 6 bases from V and 8 from J, leaving 13 bases between them.

The chain uses TRBV18 and TRBJ1-2, with no clear D. The V end was cut by 3 bases, the J end by 4 bases, with 15 bases between. Germline-derived CDR1 and CDR2 are KGHSH and LQKENI. The CDR3 has 15 amino acids. This CDR3 reads CASSPPSRQTYGYTF. The CDR3 nucleotides are TGTGCCAGCTCACCCCCCTCCAGGCAGACCTATGGCTACACCTTC.

The V and J genes are TRBV5-1 and TRBJ2-2, with D hard to call. The ends were cut back, 2 bases at V and 8 bases at J, with 10 bases in the middle. From germline, CDR1 is SGHRS and CDR2 YFSETQ. The CDR3 is 13 residues long. CDR3 protein: CASSFTVPGELFF. The CDR3 DNA reads as TGCGCCAGCAGCTTTACGGTTCCTGGGGAGCTGTTTTTT.

V is TRBV7-9 and J is TRBJ2-3; no reliable D call. V dropped 2 bases and J dropped 5 bases, with 11 bases sitting between them. CDR1 and CDR2 from the germline V gene are SEHNR and FQNEAQ (reference sequence). This CDR3 has 14 amino acids. The CDR3 reads CASSLLARGDTQYF. The CDR3 DNA follows: TGTGCCAGCAGCTTATTGGCCAGAGGAGATACGCAGTATTTT.

V is TRBV6-2 or TRBV6-3 and J is TRBJ1-2; D perhaps matches TRBD1 (5 bases). CDR3 length: 15 amino acids. The V end was cut by 2 bases, the J end by 4 bases, with 14 bases between. Per germline, CDR1 MNHEY and CDR2 SVGEGT. The CDR3 coding sequence is TGTGCCAGCAGTTACCTGAGCGGGGGAGGCTATGGCTACACCTTC. The encoded protein is CASSYLSGGGYGYTF.

This chain links TRBV3-1 (or the pseudogene TRBV3-2) with TRBJ2-2; 12 bases agree with TRBD2. The CDR3 is made up of 16 amino acids. Germline CDR1 LGHDT, CDR2 YNNKEL (reference sequence). V lost 3 bases, J lost 6 bases, and 5 bases stayed unmatched. The CDR3 loop is CASSHLAGGRAGELFF. The CDR3 DNA follows: TGTGCCAGCAGCCACCTAGCGGGGGGGCGTGCCGGGGAGCTGTTTTTT.

This clone was seen a few times. CDR3 bases: TGTGCCAGCAGTCGCCAGGGTATGACGACAGATACGCAGTATTTT. Residues: CASSRQGMTTDTQYF. The V call is TRBV28, the J call TRBJ2-3, with D maybe TRBD1 (5 bases). The CDR3 sequence is 15 residues long. Per the germline V gene, CDR1 is MDHEN and CDR2 is SYDVKM. The V gene lost 5 bases and the J gene lost 3 bases, with 15 bases spanning the gap.